These 23 T cell receptor beta chains originate from one sample sequenced in a study of blood T cell repertoires in COVID-19 (dated by TCRdb to the early 2020s). The method behind the library was the immunoSEQ multiplex PCR assay. The table was pulled from immuneACCESS by TCRdb, which kept in-frame rearrangements only. Such tables lose some clones; where checked, under half of the loss comes from unresolved V genes, and the rest has no known cause. Across this sample there are 80,000 to 95,000 clones, with roughly 80% seen only once. The ten largest account for approximately 16% of the sample. Sequencing was carried out using peripheral blood. These receptors all come from a woman older than 75 with active or convalescent COVID-19.

This chain links TRBV5-1 with TRBJ2-1, with TRBD1 matching over 9 bases. The trim removed 1 base at V and 9 bases at J, leaving 5 bases unmatched. Looked up from germline, CDR1 is SGHRS and CDR2 is YFSETQ. This CDR3 is built from 14 residues. The CDR3: CASSLRGDRAEQFF. The CDR3 DNA is TGCGCCAGCAGCTTGCGGGGGGACAGGGCTGAGCAGTTCTTC. Together with reference TRBV5-1 and TRBJ2-1, the CDR3 gives the full variable domain: KAGVTQTPRYLIKTRGQQVTLSCSPISGHRSVSWYQQTPGQGLQFLFEYFSETQRNKGNFPGRFSGRQFSNSRSEMNVSTLELGDSALYLCASSLRGDRAEQFFGPGTRLTVL.

The V call is TRBV11-2, the J call TRBJ1-5, with D tentatively TRBD1 (6 bases). Trimming took off 5 bases at V and 5 bases at J, with 13 bases between the two ends. This CDR3 is 14 amino acids long. CDR1 is SGHAT and CDR2 is FQNNGV in the germline V gene. CDR3 amino acids: CASSRGQGYQPQHF. The CDR3 DNA reads TGTGCCAGCAGCCGTGGCCAGGGGTATCAGCCCCAGCATTTT.

This chain joins TRBV7-2 and TRBJ2-1; 12 bases map to TRBD2. This CDR3 has 16 amino acids. Unmatched junction bases numbered 4, after V lost 1 base and J lost 6 bases. Germline values: CDR1 SGHTA, CDR2 FQGNSA. The CDR3 nucleotides read TGTGCCAGCAGCTTAGGGGCTAGCGGGGGGGCCAATGAGCAGTTCTTC. Translated, it gives CASSLGASGGANEQFF. Variable domain in full (rest from reference TRBV7-2 and TRBJ2-1): GAGVSQSPSNKVTEKGKDVELRCDPISGHTALYWYRQSLGQGLEFLIYFQGNSAPDKSGLPSDRFSAERTGGSVSTLTIQRTQQEDSAVYLCASSLGASGGANEQFFGPGTRLTVL.

J is TRBJ1-2 and V is TRBV7-2; D is undetermined. Germline CDR1 SGHTA, CDR2 FQGNSA. The CDR3 has 13 residues. V shed 0 bases and J shed 8 bases, with 10 bases lying between them. CDR3 loop: CASSLAGGGGYTF. The CDR3 DNA is TGTGCCAGCAGCTTAGCAGGAGGTGGGGGCTACACCTTC.

The chain has TRBV24-1 and TRBJ2-2; a weak D match, TRBD1 (5 bases). The CDR3 contains 16 residues. CDR1 and CDR2 from the germline V gene are KGHDR and SFDVKD. The ends were cut back, 5 bases at V and 2 bases at J, with 14 bases in the middle. The CDR3 nucleotides are TGTGCCACCAGTGGGGGCCGTGGGGTCAACACCGGGGAGCTGTTTTTT. Amino acid sequence: CATSGGRGVNTGELFF.

CDR3 sequence: CASSSTGSGKNIQYF. Written as DNA, the CDR3 is TGTGCCAGCAGCTCCACAGGGAGCGGCAAAAACATTCAGTACTTC. The chain employs TRBV5-6 and TRBJ2-4; possibly TRBD1 for D (6 bases). The CDR3 length is 15 residues. Germline CDR1 is SGHDT and CDR2 is YYEEEE. V lost 3 bases, J lost 3 bases, and 13 bases lay in between.

The chain combines TRBV5-1 with TRBJ1-4, with D hard to call. Trimming cost V 0 bases and J 7 bases, with 10 bases left between them. Germline CDR1 SGHRS, CDR2 YFSETQ. This CDR3 is 14 amino acids long. CDR3 DNA sequence: TGCGCCAGCAGCTTGGGGGCAATTGTTGAAAAACTGTTTTTT. Encoded protein: CASSLGAIVEKLFF.

V gene TRBV1 combines with J gene TRBJ2-7; the D segment call TRBD2 is taken from the table without a DNA check. TRBV1 is described as a pseudogene. This CDR3 contains 12 residues. CDR3 loop: CTSSQRTSGDSF. For the CDR3, the DNA is TGCACCAGCAGCCAACGGACTAGCGGGGATTCCTTC.

The V call is TRBV5-1, the J call TRBJ1-2, with D possibly matching TRBD1 (6 bases). The CDR3 sequence is 15 residues long. V was shortened by 0 bases and J by 5 bases, with 14 bases between the two germline ends. The germline V gene encodes CDR1 SGHRS and CDR2 YFSETQ. In DNA form, the CDR3 reads TGCGCCAGCAGCTTGGACAGGGTCGGCGCTTATGGCTACACCTTC. This sequence encodes CASSLDRVGAYGYTF.

This chain connects TRBV3-1 (or the pseudogene TRBV3-2) to TRBJ1-2; D not resolved. This CDR3 spans 12 amino acids. The germline V gene has CDR1 LGHDT and CDR2 YNNKEL (reference sequence). Deletions cut 1 base from V and 6 bases from J, with 6 bases between. CDR3 sequence: CASSQVRDGYTF. The CDR3 nucleotides read TGTGCCAGCAGCCAAGTGAGGGATGGCTACACCTTC.

The V gene is TRBV4-3, the J gene TRBJ1-2, with a tentative D call TRBD1 (6 bases). This CDR3 has 14 amino acids. Trimming stripped 0 bases from V and 7 bases from J, with 12 bases between. CDR1 and CDR2 (germline): LGHNA, YSLEER. The CDR3 nucleotides read TGCGCCAGCAGCCAAGACTACAGGGCGAGTGGCTACACCTTC. It is translated as CASSQDYRASGYTF.

The rearrangement joins TRBV19 to TRBJ1-2, with D uncertain. Germline CDR1 is LNHDA and CDR2 is SQIVND (reference sequence). The CDR3 contains 14 residues. V lost 4 bases and J lost 4, with 13 bases in between. In DNA form, the CDR3 reads TGTGCCAGTAGTACGCTGGGCGTGGGCTATGGCTACACCTTC. It specifies CASSTLGVGYGYTF.

The chain links TRBV7-9 to TRBJ2-2; maybe TRBD2 (6 bases). CDR3 length equals 16 residues. The V gene lost 0 bases and the J gene lost 2 bases, with 10 bases spanning the gap. Germline lookup yields CDR1 SEHNR and CDR2 FQNEAQ (reference sequence). CDR3 loop: CASSLAATRNTGELFF. The CDR3 bases are TGTGCCAGCAGCTTAGCTGCGACTAGAAACACCGGGGAGCTGTTTTTT.

The chain recombines TRBV28 with TRBJ2-7, with TRBD1 matching over 11 bases. CDR1 MDHEN and CDR2 SYDVKM come from the germline V gene. Unmatched junction bases numbered 11, after V lost 5 bases and J lost 5 bases. The CDR3 length is 16 residues. The CDR3 sequence: CASSRWSRTGGHEQYF. The CDR3 region has the DNA TGTGCCAGCAGTCGCTGGAGCCGGACAGGGGGCCACGAGCAGTACTTC.

The rearrangement joins TRBV5-5 to TRBJ2-7, with 10 positions matching TRBD2. J lost 3 bases, V lost 2 bases, and 5 bases had no gene match. Germline CDR1 SGHKS, CDR2 YYEKEE (reference sequence). This CDR3 has 15 residues. CDR3 sequence reads: CASSLGTSGNYEQYF. The CDR3 DNA reads as TGTGCCAGCAGCTTAGGCACTAGCGGGAACTACGAGCAGTACTTC.

The V call is TRBV5-1, the J call TRBJ2-2; D possibly corresponds to TRBD2 (6 bases). CDR3 length: 14 residues. Trimming removed 4 bases from V and 6 bases from J, with 13 bases in between. Germline V lookup: CDR1 SGHRS, CDR2 YFSETQ. In DNA, the CDR3 is TGCGCCAGCAGCCCCGGGGGTCCGGCCGGGGAGCTGTTTTTT. Its translation is CASSPGGPAGELFF. Together with reference TRBV5-1 and TRBJ2-2, the CDR3 gives the full variable domain: KAGVTQTPRYLIKTRGQQVTLSCSPISGHRSVSWYQQTPGQGLQFLFEYFSETQRNKGNFPGRFSGRQFSNSRSEMNVSTLELGDSALYLCASSPGGPAGELFFGEGSRLTVL.

The chain joins TRBV28 to TRBJ1-6, with a weak D call TRBD1 (5 bases). Germline CDR1 and CDR2: MDHEN and SYDVKM. This CDR3 contains 15 residues. V was cut by 2 bases and J by 8 bases, with 13 bases left in between. The CDR3 spells CASSLSAGRHSPLHF. In DNA, the CDR3 is TGTGCCAGCAGTTTAAGCGCAGGGCGGCATTCACCCCTCCACTTT.

This clone came up a few times. This chain joins TRBV11-2 and TRBJ1-1; D unclear. With 1 base removed from V and 0 bases from J, the gap between germline ends came to 6 bases. The CDR3 is 14 amino acids. From germline, CDR1 is SGHAT and CDR2 FQNNGV. CDR3 sequence (DNA): TGTGCCAGCAGCTTAGGACACTTGAACACTGAAGCTTTCTTT. Protein sequence: CASSLGHLNTEAFF.

This clone has only a few counts. This rearrangement joins TRBV30 to TRBJ1-6; 7 bases map to TRBD1. Germline loops: CDR1 GTSNPN, CDR2 SVGIG (reference sequence). The CDR3 extends over 14 amino acids. V shed 2 bases, J shed 10 bases, and the junction held 8 bases outside the gene matches. This chain's CDR3 is CAWSPTGFQSPLHF. Written as DNA, the CDR3 is TGTGCCTGGAGTCCGACAGGGTTCCAATCACCCCTCCACTTT. Full variable domain (remainder filled in from reference TRBV30 and TRBJ1-6): SQTIHQWPATLVQPVGSPLSLECTVEGTSNPNLYWYRQAAGRGLQLLFYSVGIGQISSEVPQNLSASRPQDRQFILSSKKLLLSDSGFYLCAWSPTGFQSPLHFGNGTRLTVT.

V usage is TRBV7-8 and J usage is TRBJ2-3; 8 bases line up with TRBD2. The length of the CDR3 is 16 residues. The V gene end was trimmed by 4 bases and the J gene end by 1 base; junction bases not matched to a gene: 7. Looked up from germline, CDR1 is SGHVS and CDR2 is FQNEAQ. Here the CDR3 reads CASSSEGRGGTDTQYF. DNA for the CDR3: TGTGCCAGCAGCTCCGAGGGGCGGGGGGGCACAGATACGCAGTATTTT. Together with reference TRBV7-8 and TRBJ2-3, the CDR3 gives the full variable domain: GAGVSQSPRYKVAKRGQDVALRCDPISGHVSLFWYQQALGQGPEFLTYFQNEAQLDKSGLPSDRFFAERPEGSVSTLKIQRTQQEDSAVYLCASSSEGRGGTDTQYFGPGTRLTVL.

The chain recombines TRBV7-2 with TRBJ1-3; D uncertain. Germline values: CDR1 SGHTA, CDR2 FQGNSA. The CDR3 is 12 amino acids. Trimming took 5 bases from V and 1 from J, leaving 3 bases between them. CDR3 in amino acids: CASSPSGNTIYF. CDR3 in DNA: TGTGCCAGCAGCCCTTCTGGAAACACCATATATTTT.

J is TRBJ2-2 and V is TRBV6-6; D perhaps matches TRBD1 (6 bases). CDR1 is MNHNY and CDR2 is SVGAGI in the germline V gene (reference sequence). This CDR3 region has 15 residues. V lost 4 bases and J lost 4, with 13 bases in between. DNA for the CDR3: TGTGCCAGCAGTTCCAGGGGCCATGCCACCGGGGAGCTGTTTTTT. Its translation is CASSSRGHATGELFF.

There are a few counts of this clone. The CDR3 sequence is CASSPRGPPPGGYTF. In nucleotides, the CDR3 is TGTGCCAGCAGCCCCCGTGGGCCACCCCCGGGAGGCTACACCTTC. The V and J genes are TRBV4-2 and TRBJ1-2, with D uncertain. The CDR3 is made up of 15 amino acids. CDR1 and CDR2 (germline): LGHNA, YNFKEQ. V gave up 4 bases and J gave up 8 bases, with 20 bases separating them.